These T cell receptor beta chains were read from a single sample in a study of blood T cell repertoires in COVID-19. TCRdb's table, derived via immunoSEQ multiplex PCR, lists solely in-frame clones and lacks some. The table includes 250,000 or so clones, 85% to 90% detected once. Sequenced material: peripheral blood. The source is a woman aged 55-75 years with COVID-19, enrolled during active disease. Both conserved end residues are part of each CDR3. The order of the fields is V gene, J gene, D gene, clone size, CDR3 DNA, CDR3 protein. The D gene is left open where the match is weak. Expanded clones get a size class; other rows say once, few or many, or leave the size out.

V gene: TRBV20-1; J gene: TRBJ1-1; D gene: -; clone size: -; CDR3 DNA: TGCAGTGCTAGATTAGCTGAAGCTTTCTTT; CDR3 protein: CSARLAEAFF
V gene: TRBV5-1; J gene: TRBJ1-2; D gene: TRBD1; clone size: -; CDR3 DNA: TGCGCCAGCAGCAGACAGGGCTATGGCTACACCTTC; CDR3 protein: CASSRQGYGYTF
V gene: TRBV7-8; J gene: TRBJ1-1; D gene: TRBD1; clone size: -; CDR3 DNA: TGTGCCAGCAGCTTACGGGCGACAGGGCTCGCTGATGAAGCTTTCTTT; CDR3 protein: CASSLRATGLADEAFF
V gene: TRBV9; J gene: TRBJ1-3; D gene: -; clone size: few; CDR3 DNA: TGTGCCAGCAGCGTAGAAGGGGGAGCTGGAAACACCATATATTTT; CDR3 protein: CASSVEGGAGNTIYF
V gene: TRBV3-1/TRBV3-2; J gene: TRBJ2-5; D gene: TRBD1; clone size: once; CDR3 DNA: TGTGCCAGCAGCCGCCCGCACCGGGACAGAGAGACCCAGTACTTC; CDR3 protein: CASSRPHRDRETQYF
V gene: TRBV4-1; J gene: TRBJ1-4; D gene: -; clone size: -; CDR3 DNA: TGCGCCAGCAGCCTAGGGGCAGGGGATAAAAAACTGTTTTTT; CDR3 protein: CASSLGAGDKKLFF
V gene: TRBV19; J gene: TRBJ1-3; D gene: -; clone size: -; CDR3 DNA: TGTGCCAGTAGCCGCAAGGGGGTCTCTGGAAACACCATATATTTT; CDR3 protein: CASSRKGVSGNTIYF
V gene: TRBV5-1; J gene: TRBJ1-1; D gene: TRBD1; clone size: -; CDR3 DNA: TGCGCCAGCAGTAACGGACAGGGGACTGAAGCTTTCTTT; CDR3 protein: CASSNGQGTEAFF
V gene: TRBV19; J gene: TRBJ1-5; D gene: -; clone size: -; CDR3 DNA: TGTGCCAGTAGTATCACGGGATTTGGAGGCAATCAGCCCCAGCATTTT; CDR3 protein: CASSITGFGGNQPQHF
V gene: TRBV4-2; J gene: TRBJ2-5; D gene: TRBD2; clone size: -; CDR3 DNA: TGTGCCAGCAGCCAATTCCTAGCGGGGCAGGAGACCCAGTACTTC; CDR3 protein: CASSQFLAGQETQYF
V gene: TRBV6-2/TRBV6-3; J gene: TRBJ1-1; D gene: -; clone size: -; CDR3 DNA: TGTGCCAGCAGTTATAGCTTCACTGAAGCTTTCTTT; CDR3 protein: CASSYSFTEAFF
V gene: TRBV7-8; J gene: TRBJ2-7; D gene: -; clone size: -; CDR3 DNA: TGTGCCAGCAGTTCTGCTCTTGATGGCGGGCCCTACGAGCAGTACTTC; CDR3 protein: CASSSALDGGPYEQYF
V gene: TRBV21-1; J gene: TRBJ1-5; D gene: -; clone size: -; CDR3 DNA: TGTGCCAGCAGCAAAGAGGACAGACGCAATCAGCCCCAGCATTTT; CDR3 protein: CASSKEDRRNQPQHF
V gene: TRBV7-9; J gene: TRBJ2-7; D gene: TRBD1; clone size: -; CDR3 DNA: TGTGCCAGCAGCTTCAGTGGGACAGAGGCCTACGAGCAGTACTTC; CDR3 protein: CASSFSGTEAYEQYF
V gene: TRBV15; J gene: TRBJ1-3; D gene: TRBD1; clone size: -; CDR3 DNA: TGTGCCACCACCGACGACAGGGGGCTGGGAAACACCATATATTTT; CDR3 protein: CATTDDRGLGNTIYF
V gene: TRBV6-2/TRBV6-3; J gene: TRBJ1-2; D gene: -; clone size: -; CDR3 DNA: TGTGCCAGCAGTCCCAGCGGACGGAACTATGGCTACACCTTC; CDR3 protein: CASSPSGRNYGYTF
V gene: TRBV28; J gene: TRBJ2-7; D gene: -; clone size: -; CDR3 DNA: TGTGCCAGCATGGCGGGTTCCTACGAGCAGTACTTC; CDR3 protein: CASMAGSYEQYF
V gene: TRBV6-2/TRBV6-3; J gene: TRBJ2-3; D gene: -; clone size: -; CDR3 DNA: TGTGCCAGCAGTTCAGCAGGGGCGGAAGTCGGTCCATTTGGCACAGATACGCAGTATTTT; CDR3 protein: CASSSAGAEVGPFGTDTQYF
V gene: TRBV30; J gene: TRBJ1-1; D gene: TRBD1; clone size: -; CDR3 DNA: TGTGCCTGGAGCCGACGAATAGGACAGGGGGCTTGGGGCACTGAAGCTTTCTTT; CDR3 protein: CAWSRRIGQGAWGTEAFF
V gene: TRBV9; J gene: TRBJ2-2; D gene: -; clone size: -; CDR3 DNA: TGTGCCAGCAGCGTAGCACTCAGGGTAAATGACGGGGAGCTGTTTTTT; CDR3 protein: CASSVALRVNDGELFF
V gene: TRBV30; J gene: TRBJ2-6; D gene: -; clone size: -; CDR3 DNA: TGTGCCTGGAGTTTAAGCTGGAGGACGAGAGCCTCTGGGGCCAACGTCCTGACTTTC; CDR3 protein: CAWSLSWRTRASGANVLTF
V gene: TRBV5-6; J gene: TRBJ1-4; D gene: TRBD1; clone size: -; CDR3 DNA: TGTGCCAGCAGCTTTGGGGGACAGACCGCAACTAATGAAAAACTGTTTTTT; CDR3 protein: CASSFGGQTATNEKLFF
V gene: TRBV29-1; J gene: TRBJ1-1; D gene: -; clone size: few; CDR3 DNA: TGCAGCGTTGCGGGGTCAGGTGAAGCTTTCTTT; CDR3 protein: CSVAGSGEAFF
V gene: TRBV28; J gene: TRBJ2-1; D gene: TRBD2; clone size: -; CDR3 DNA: TGTGCCACCAACTTAGCGGGGGGGTCCCACAATGAGCAGTTCTTC; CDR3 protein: CATNLAGGSHNEQFF
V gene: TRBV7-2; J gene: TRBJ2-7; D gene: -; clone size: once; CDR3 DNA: TGTGCCAGCAGCTTCGGGACACAATGGACAGACTCCTACGAGCAGTACTTC; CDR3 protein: CASSFGTQWTDSYEQYF
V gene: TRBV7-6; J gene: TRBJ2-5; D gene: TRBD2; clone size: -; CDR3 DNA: TGTGCCAGCAGCTTAGAGGGCGGGGGGGTAGAGACCCAGTACTTC; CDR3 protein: CASSLEGGGVETQYF
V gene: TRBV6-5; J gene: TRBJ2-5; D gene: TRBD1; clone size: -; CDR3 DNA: TGTGCCAGCAGTTCCGACAGGGGAGAGACCCAGTACTTC; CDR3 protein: CASSSDRGETQYF
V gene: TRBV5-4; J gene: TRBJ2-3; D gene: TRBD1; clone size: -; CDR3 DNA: TGTGCCAGCAGCCTTGGACAGGGGGGGGATACGCAGTATTTT; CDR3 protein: CASSLGQGGDTQYF
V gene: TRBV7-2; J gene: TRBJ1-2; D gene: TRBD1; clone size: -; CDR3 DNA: TGTGCCAGCAGCTTACTGGACAGGGGATTCAACTATGGCTACACCTTC; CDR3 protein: CASSLLDRGFNYGYTF
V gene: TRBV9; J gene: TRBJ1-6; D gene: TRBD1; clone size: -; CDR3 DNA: TGTGCCAGCAGCGTGACGACAGGGAACAATTCACCCCTCCACTTT; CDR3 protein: CASSVTTGNNSPLHF
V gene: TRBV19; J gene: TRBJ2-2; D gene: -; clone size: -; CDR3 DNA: TGTGCCAGTAGTATGAGGGTCCAAGGGGAGCTGTTTTTT; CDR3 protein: CASSMRVQGELFF
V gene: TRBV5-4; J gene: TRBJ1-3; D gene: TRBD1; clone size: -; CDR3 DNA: TGTGCCAGCAGCCCCGGACAGGGGGCAAACACCATATATTTT; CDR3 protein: CASSPGQGANTIYF
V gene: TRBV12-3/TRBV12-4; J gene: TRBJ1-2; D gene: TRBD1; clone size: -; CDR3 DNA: TGTGCCAGCAGTTTACAGGGGGCAGTTGGCTACACCTTC; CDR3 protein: CASSLQGAVGYTF
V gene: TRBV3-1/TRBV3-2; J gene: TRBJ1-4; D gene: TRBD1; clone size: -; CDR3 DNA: TGTGCCAGCAGCCTGGGGGACAGTGAAAAACTGTTTTTT; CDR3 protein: CASSLGDSEKLFF
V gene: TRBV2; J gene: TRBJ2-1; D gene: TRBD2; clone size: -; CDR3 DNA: TGTGCCACCGGGACTAGCTTCTACAATGAGCAGTTCTTC; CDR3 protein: CATGTSFYNEQFF
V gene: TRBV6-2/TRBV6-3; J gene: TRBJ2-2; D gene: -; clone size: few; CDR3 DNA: TGTGCCAGCAGTTACTCCAGCACCGGGGAGCTGTTTTTT; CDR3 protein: CASSYSSTGELFF
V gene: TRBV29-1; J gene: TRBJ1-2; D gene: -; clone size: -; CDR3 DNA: TGCAGCGTTGTGGGGGGTCCCTATGGCTACACCTTC; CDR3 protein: CSVVGGPYGYTF
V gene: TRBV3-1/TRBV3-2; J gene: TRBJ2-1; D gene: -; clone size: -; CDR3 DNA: TGTGCCAGCAGCCAAGAGGCCGGGTCTGAGCAGTTCTTC; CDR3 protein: CASSQEAGSEQFF
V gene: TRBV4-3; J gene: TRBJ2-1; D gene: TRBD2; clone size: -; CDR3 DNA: TGCGCCAGCAGCCAGCCGGCGGGGGCGGGGGGCCTCATTTACAATGAGCAGTTCTTC; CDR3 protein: CASSQPAGAGGLIYNEQFF
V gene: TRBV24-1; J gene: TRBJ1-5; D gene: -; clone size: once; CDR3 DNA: TGTGCCACCAGTGATACAGGGTTGCTCCAGCCCCAGCATTTT; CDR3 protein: CATSDTGLLQPQHF